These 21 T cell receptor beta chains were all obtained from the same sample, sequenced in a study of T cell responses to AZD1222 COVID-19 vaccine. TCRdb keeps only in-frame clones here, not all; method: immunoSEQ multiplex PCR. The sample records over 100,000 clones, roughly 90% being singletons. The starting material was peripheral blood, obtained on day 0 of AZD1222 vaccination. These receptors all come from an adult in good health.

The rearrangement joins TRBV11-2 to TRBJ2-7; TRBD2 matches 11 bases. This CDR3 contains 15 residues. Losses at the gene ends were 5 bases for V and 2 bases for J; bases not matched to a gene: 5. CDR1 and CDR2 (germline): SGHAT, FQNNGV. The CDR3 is CASSIGTSGPYEQYF. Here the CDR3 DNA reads TGTGCCAGCAGCATCGGGACTAGCGGTCCCTACGAGCAGTACTTC.

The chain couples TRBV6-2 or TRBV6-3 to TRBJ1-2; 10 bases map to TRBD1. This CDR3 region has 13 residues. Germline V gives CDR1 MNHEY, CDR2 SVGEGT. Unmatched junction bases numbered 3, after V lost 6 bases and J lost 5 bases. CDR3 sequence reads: CASSMDRGYGYTF. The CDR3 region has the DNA TGTGCCAGCAGCATGGACAGGGGGTATGGCTACACCTTC.

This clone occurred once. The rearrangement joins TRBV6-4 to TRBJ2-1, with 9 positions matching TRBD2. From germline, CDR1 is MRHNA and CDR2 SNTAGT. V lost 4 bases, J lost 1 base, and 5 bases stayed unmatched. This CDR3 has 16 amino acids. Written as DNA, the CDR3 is TGTGCCAGCAGTGCTGTGGCGGGGGGGTCCTACAATGAGCAGTTCTTC. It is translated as CASSAVAGGSYNEQFF.

The CDR3 loop reads CASRTPQGNYGYTF. The CDR3 bases are TGTGCCAGCAGGACCCCACAGGGGAACTATGGCTACACCTTC. This chain links TRBV28 with TRBJ1-2; 7 bases are a match to TRBD1. Losses at the gene ends were 6 bases for V and 2 bases for J; bases not matched to a gene: 6. The CDR3 totals 14 residues. Germline CDR1 is MDHEN and CDR2 is SYDVKM.

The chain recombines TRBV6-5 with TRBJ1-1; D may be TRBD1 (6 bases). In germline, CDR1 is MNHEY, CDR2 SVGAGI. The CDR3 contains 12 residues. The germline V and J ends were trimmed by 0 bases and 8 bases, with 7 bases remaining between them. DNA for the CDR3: TGTGCCAGCAGTTACTCAGGGGGGGAAGCTTTCTTT. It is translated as CASSYSGGEAFF.

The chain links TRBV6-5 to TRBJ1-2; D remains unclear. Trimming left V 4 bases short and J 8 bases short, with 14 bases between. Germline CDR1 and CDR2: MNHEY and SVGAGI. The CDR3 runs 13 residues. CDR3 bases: TGTGCCAGCAGTTTCGGGTCCGCGGCGGGCTACACCTTC. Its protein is CASSFGSAAGYTF.

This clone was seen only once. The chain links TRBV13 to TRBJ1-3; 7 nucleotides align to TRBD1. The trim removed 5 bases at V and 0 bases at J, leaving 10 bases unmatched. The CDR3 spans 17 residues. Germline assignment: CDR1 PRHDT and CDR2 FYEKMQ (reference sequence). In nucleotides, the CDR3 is TGTGCCAGCAGCCTAAGACAGGGTATAGGCTCTGGAAACACCATATATTTT. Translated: CASSLRQGIGSGNTIYF. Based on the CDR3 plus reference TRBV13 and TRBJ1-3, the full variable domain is AAGVIQSPRHLIKEKRETATLKCYPIPRHDTVYWYQQGPGQDPQFLISFYEKMQSDKGSIPDRFSAQQFSDYHSELNMSSLELGDSALYFCASSLRQGIGSGNTIYFGEGSWLTVV.

Here the CDR3 DNA reads TGCGCCAGCAGCTTGGAGGGGACAGCGGGTCATTCACCCCTCCACTTT. It is translated as CASSLEGTAGHSPLHF. This chain connects TRBV5-1 to TRBJ1-6; 7 bases line up with TRBD1. The V segment lost 0 bases and the J segment 8 bases; nucleotides outside the gene matches: 8. CDR3 length equals 16 residues. Germline V lookup: CDR1 SGHRS, CDR2 YFSETQ. The variable domain in full, with the rest retrieved from reference TRBV5-1 and TRBJ1-6, is KAGVTQTPRYLIKTRGQQVTLSCSPISGHRSVSWYQQTPGQGLQFLFEYFSETQRNKGNFPGRFSGRQFSNSRSEMNVSTLELGDSALYLCASSLEGTAGHSPLHFGNGTRLTVT.

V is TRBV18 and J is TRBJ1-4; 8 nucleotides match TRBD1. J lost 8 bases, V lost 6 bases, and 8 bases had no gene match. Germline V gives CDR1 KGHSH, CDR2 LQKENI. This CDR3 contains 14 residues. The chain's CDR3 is CASSLDRVGEKLFF. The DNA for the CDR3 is TGTGCCAGCTCCCTGGACAGGGTAGGCGAAAAACTGTTTTTT.

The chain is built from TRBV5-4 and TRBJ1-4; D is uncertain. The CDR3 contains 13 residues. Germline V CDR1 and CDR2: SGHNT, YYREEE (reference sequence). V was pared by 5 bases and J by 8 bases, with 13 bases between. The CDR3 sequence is CASRSGPTEKLFF. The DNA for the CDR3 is TGTGCCAGCAGGTCCGGGCCTACGGAAAAACTGTTTTTT.

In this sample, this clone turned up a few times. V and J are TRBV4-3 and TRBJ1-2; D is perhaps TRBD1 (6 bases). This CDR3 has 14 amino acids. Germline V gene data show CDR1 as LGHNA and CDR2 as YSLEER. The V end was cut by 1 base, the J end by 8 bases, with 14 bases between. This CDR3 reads CASSQVRGALGYTF. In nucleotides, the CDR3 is TGCGCCAGCAGCCAAGTAAGGGGGGCCCTAGGCTACACCTTC.

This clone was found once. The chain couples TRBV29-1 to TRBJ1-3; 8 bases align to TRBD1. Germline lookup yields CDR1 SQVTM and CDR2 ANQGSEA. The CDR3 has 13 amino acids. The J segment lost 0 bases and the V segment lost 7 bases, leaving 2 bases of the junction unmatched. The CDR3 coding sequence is TGCAGCGCCGGGACAGGCTCTGGAAACACCATATATTTT. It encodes CSAGTGSGNTIYF.

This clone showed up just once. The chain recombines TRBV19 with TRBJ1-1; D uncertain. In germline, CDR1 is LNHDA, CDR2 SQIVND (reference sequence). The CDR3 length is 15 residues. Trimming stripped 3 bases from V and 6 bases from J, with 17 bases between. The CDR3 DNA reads TGTGCCAGTAGTATCCGGGATACGTTGAGCCCTGAAGCTTTCTTT. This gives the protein CASSIRDTLSPEAFF.

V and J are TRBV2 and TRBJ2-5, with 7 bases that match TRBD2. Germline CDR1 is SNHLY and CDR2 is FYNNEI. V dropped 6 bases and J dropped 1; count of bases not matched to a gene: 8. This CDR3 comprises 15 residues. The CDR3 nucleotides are TGTGCCAGCAGAGCAAGACTAGCCGGCCAAGAGACCCAGTACTTC. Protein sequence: CASRARLAGQETQYF.

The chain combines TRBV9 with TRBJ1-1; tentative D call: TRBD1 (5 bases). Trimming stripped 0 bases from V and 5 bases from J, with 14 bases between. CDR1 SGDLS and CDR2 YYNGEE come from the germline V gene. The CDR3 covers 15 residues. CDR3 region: CASSVASRAGTEAFF. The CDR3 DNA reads TGTGCCAGCAGCGTAGCTAGCAGGGCGGGAACTGAAGCTTTCTTT.

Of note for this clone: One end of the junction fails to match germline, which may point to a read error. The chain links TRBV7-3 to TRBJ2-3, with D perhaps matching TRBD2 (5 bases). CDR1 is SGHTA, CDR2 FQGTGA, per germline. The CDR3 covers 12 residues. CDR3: CASSLTRDKQYF. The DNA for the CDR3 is TGTGCCAGCAGCTTAACTCGGGATAAGCAGTATTTT. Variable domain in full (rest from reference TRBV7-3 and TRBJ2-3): GAGVSQTPSNKVTEKGKYVELRCDPISGHTALYWYRQSLGQGPEFLIYFQGTGAADDSGLPNDRFFAVRPEGSVSTLKIQRTERGDSAVYLCASSLTRDKQYFGPGTRLTVL.

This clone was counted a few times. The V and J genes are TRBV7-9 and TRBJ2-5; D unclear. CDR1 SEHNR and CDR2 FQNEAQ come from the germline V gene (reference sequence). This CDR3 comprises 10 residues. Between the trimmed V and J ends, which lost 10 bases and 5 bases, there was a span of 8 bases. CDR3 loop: CATSGETQYF. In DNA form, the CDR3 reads TGTGCCACGTCCGGGGAGACCCAGTACTTC.

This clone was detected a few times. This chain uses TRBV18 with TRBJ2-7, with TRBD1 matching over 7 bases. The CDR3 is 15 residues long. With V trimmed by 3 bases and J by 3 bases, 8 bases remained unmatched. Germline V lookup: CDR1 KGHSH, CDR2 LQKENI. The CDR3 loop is CASSPSDRAGYEQYF. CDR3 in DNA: TGTGCCAGCTCACCCTCAGACAGGGCGGGCTACGAGCAGTACTTC.

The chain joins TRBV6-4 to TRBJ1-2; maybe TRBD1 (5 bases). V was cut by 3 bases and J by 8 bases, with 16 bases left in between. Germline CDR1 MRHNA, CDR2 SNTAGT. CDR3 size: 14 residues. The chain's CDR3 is CASSEEWGRGGYTF. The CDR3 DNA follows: TGTGCCAGCAGTGAAGAATGGGGGAGGGGCGGCTACACCTTC.

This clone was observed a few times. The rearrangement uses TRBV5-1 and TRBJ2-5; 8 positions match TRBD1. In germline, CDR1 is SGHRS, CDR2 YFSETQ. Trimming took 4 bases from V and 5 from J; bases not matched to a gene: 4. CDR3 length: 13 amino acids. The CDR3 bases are TGCGCCAGCAGCCCAGGGGGCGCGGAGACCCAGTACTTC. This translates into CASSPGGAETQYF.

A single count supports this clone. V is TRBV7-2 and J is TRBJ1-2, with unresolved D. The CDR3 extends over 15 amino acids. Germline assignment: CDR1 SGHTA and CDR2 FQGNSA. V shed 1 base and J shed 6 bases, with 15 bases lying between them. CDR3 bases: TGTGCCAGCAGCTTAGGAGGGAATGGAAATGATGGCTACACCTTC. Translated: CASSLGGNGNDGYTF.